This TCR beta chain was identified during a study of tumor-infiltrating lymphocytes in primary liver carcinoma. In addition to blood RNA drawn from unsorted whole blood, germline DNA was extracted. This clonotype was seen ten or more times. Reverse transcription of about 500 ng total RNA with a constant-region primer produced TCR beta cDNA. Employing slightly modified ARM-PCR, three nested multiplex PCR rounds were run, and these gave rise to the TCR beta libraries. The first two PCR rounds, approximately 10 cycles each, used TRBV1-TRBV30 forward primers and a C-beta reverse primer. Each CDR3 protein gets one entry after TCRdb re-called the multiplex PCR reads with MiXCR. Altogether 310,000 or so distinct CDR3 sequences are present, roughly two thirds being singletons, with the ten largest covering roughly 6.5%. J was trimmed by 7 bases and V by 1 base; bases with no gene match: 6. The CDR3 contains 14 residues. Germline-derived CDR1 and CDR2 are LGHNA and YSLEER.

V and J are TRBV4-3 and TRBJ1-2, with 7 positions matching TRBD1. The source material was peripheral blood. The source of this sequence is a man aged 40-50 years with primary liver carcinoma and hepatitis B virus infection. CDR3 DNA sequence: TGCGCCAGCAGCCAAGGAGGAGGGGGCCGTGGCTACACCTTC. This codes for CASSQGGGGRGYTF.